Listed below are T cell receptor beta chains from one sample, sequenced in a study of persistence of HIV-infected CD4 T cells. Which antigens these TCRs recognize remains unknown. Repertoires were generated with immunoSEQ multiplex PCR, while TCRdb's copy carries only in-frame clones and drops some. The sample includes under 50,000 clones, about 87% of them seen just once. Sequenced material: CD4+ T cells sorted from PBMCs after approximately 20-hour stimulation, taken from a patient who received antiretroviral therapy. The receptors originated from an adult woman with HIV who was CMV-seropositive. Each CDR3 is given with its conserved first and last residue. The D gene is left open where the match is weak.

>NA|TRBJ1-2|TRBV15
CATSTGPSNYGYTF
>TRBD2|TRBJ2-7|TRBV7-8
CASSLSGSSYEQYF
>NA|TRBJ1-5|TRBV4-1
CASSQASLQPQHF
>TRBD1|TRBJ2-3|TRBV9
CASSVGGQPRDTQYF
>NA|TRBJ1-2|TRBV9
CASSPDEGPKESYTF
>NA|TRBJ1-6|TRBV5-5
CASSLTGLNNSPLHF
>NA|TRBJ1-3|TRBV4-1
CASSQATEPSGNTIYF
>NA|TRBJ1-5|TRBV27
CASSLGVNSNQPQHF
>TRBD2|TRBJ2-7|TRBV6-2/TRBV6-3
CASSYPPGRMYYEQYF
>NA|TRBJ2-3|TRBV3-1/TRBV3-2
CASSQGRGVDTQYF
>TRBD1|TRBJ1-2|TRBV6-5
CASSPPGTVYGYTF
>TRBD1|TRBJ2-6|TRBV28
CASSQGASGANVLTF
>NA|TRBJ1-2|TRBV9
CASNRGSGNYGYTF
>NA|TRBJ1-1|TRBV7-8
CASSLASHTGTAFF
>NA|TRBJ1-1|TRBV28
CASGSNKPMNTEAFF
>NA|TRBJ1-3|TRBV6-5
CASRRGNTIYF
>NA|TRBJ1-2|TRBV9
CASSALQGQPYGYTF
>NA|TRBJ2-7|TRBV5-1
CASSFKASEQDYEQYF
>NA|TRBJ2-6|TRBV5-6
CASSLDYRRSGANVLTF
>TRBD1|TRBJ1-2|TRBV24-1
CATSEPGTGRGYTF
>NA|TRBJ1-1|TRBV30
CAWSVLTGNTEAFF
>NA|TRBJ1-6|TRBV6-6
CASYGTTTSYSPLHF
>NA|TRBJ1-2|TRBV30
CAWSVPGRKANYGYTF
>NA|TRBJ2-6|TRBV3-1/TRBV3-2
CASSQGEPGANVLTF
>TRBD2|TRBJ2-7|TRBV7-8
CASSSGAGGYEQYF
>NA|TRBJ1-5|TRBV6-6
CASGAGQPQHF
>NA|TRBJ2-1|TRBV18
CASSSSGTSSYNEQFF
>NA|TRBJ1-1|TRBV3-1/TRBV3-2
CASSPFTGTDSEAFF
>NA|TRBJ1-5|TRBV4-3
CASSQDLSPSNQPQHF
>NA|TRBJ2-1|TRBV9
CASSVGGTSYNEQFF
>TRBD1|TRBJ2-1|TRBV5-5
CASSRGQGAYNEQFF
>NA|TRBJ2-3|TRBV6-1
CASSEKQGYTDTQYF
>NA|TRBJ2-7|TRBV28
CASSLYSKEEQYF
>NA|TRBJ1-1|TRBV28
CASSERVTTEAFF
>TRBD2|TRBJ2-7|TRBV6-6
CASSRLAGTYEQYF
>NA|TRBJ2-1|TRBV6-6
CASSSQGPGGEQFF
>TRBD2|TRBJ2-5|TRBV5-1
CASSSRGGSEETQYF
>NA|TRBJ2-2|TRBV24-1
CATSERQAVANTGELFF
>NA|TRBJ1-1|TRBV28
CASRPRWTEAFF
>TRBD1|TRBJ1-2|TRBV9
CASSGGPYRGLGYTF
>NA|TRBJ2-5|TRBV5-1
CASSLAEGRETQYF
>TRBD2|TRBJ2-7|TRBV7-8
CASSLVTSGASGEQYF
>TRBD1|TRBJ1-4|TRBV2
CASILGQGPQNLFF
>NA|TRBJ1-3|TRBV21-1
CASSRKRRCSSGNTIYF
>NA|TRBJ1-1|TRBV13
CASSLAGGSRIAEAFF
>NA|TRBJ1-6|TRBV7-2
CASSLVENSPLHF
>NA|TRBJ2-7|TRBV9
CASSRDGTPYYEQYF
>NA|TRBJ1-5|TRBV6-6
CASSYSLNQPQHF
>NA|TRBJ1-2|TRBV12-3/TRBV12-4
CASSFNYGYTF
>NA|TRBJ2-2|TRBV2
CASSAGLMNTGELFF